This T cell receptor (beta chain) was identified in a study of control samples from healthy donors and cancer patients. This table comes from immunoSEQ multiplex PCR, and its TCRdb copy is limited to in-frame clones, with some not included. Among some 96,000 clones listed, less than 90% were seen once. The count of this clone is one. Trimming took 5 bases from V and 6 from J; bases not matched to a gene: 11. Looked up from germline, CDR1 is LNHDA and CDR2 is SQIVND (reference sequence). CDR3 size: 16 residues. The specimen sequenced was blood. The chain links TRBV19 to TRBJ2-3; 10 nucleotides match TRBD2. The origin of this receptor is a woman aged 50 to 65 in good health. The CDR3 loop is CASSLPLAGLRDTQYF. The CDR3 nucleotides read TGTGCCAGTAGTCTACCACTAGCGGGGTTGCGGGATACGCAGTATTTT.